Here is one T cell receptor (beta chain) with its context. Its antigen is not known. This specimen belongs to a study of OX40 agonist ivuxolimab in advanced cancers. Study findings and constraints: In the 0.1 to 3.0 mg/kg range, CD4+ and CD8+ blood T cells had expanded clonally by week 6. The specificity for antigen of the expanded peripheral T cells was not determined.

The data were produced by immunoSEQ multiplex PCR, yet TCRdb's version contains in-frame clones alone and is incomplete. The data contain some 71,000 clones, about nine tenths of them seen just once; the ten biggest clones take up roughly 3%. V lost 6 bases to trimming and J lost 3 bases, with 10 bases between them. CDR3 length: 13 residues. Germline V lookup: CDR1 MNHNY, CDR2 SVGAGI (reference sequence). The chain combines TRBV6-6 with TRBJ2-3; the D call may be TRBD1 or TRBD2 (5 bases each). This sample comprised CD4+ or CD8+ T cells sorted from blood, obtained in a trial of the OX40 agonist ivuxolimab. This TCR came from an adult with an advanced solid tumor such as melanoma, head and neck, liver or kidney cancer. The CDR3 protein is CASSPWGTDTQYF. DNA for the CDR3: TGTGCCAGCAGCCCGTGGGGGACAGATACGCAGTATTTT.